This TCR beta chain came from a study of cytomegalovirus exposure and HLA in healthy donors. For the study at large: From 150 million to 200 million T cells, an earlier analysis saw some 120 million unique TCR beta sequences. Points from the study as a whole: What a later analysis showed was that several of the most significant clusters appeared linked to common viral pathogens. In vitro experiments confirmed that a few CMV-associated chains were specific for CMV antigens.

On this clone itself: What it recognizes is unknown.

A multiplex PCR was run with 60 Vbeta primers and 13 Jbeta primers. Sequencing was performed with immunoSEQ multiplex PCR; in TCRdb, only in-frame clones are kept and a portion is missing. Of about 170,000 clones detected, roughly 72% appear once; the ten largest clones hold around 1.9%. CDR3 size: 15 residues. Unmatched junction bases numbered 5, after V lost 2 bases and J lost 2 bases. Per germline, CDR1 MGHRA and CDR2 YSYEKL. Material: PBMCs. The receptor was isolated from a young woman in good health and CMV-seropositive. The rearrangement uses TRBV4-1 and TRBJ2-5, with TRBD1 identical over 7 bases. CDR3 amino acids: CASSQQPGGQETQYF. For the CDR3, the DNA is TGCGCCAGCAGCCAACAACCAGGGGGTCAAGAGACCCAGTACTTC.